This T cell receptor (beta chain) was sequenced for a study of blood T cell repertoires in COVID-19. Study as a whole: Samples of COVID-19 (acute and convalescent) were obtained from the United States, Italy and Spain. Sources were T cells, B-cell-depleted T cells, or PBMCs; the material itself was cDNA or gDNA.

CDR1 and CDR2 (germline): SGHTS, YDEGEE. The length of the CDR3 is 13 residues. The V and J ends lost 0 bases and 12 bases respectively, with 13 bases between them. In the authors' workflow: Amplification of reference gene primers was used by the study to estimate nucleated cell counts. Generated by immunoSEQ multiplex PCR, the TCRdb table keeps only in-frame clones and is missing some. V and J calls and clone size follow that table, whereas D and trimming were derived from the DNA. The table records 22,000 or so clones, less than 95% of them present only once. The chain employs TRBV5-8 and TRBJ1-5; a weak D match, TRBD1 (5 bases). The sequence derives from a human donor in a cohort sampled during active COVID-19. Sequenced: peripheral blood. Written as DNA, the CDR3 is TGTGCCAGCAGCTTGGGGGGCCTGCAGGTCCAGCATTTT. This translates into CASSLGGLQVQHF.